This entry is about one T cell receptor (beta chain). This sample was included in a study of control samples from healthy donors and cancer patients. TCRdb's table, derived via immunoSEQ multiplex PCR, lists solely in-frame clones and lacks some. The repertoire includes tens of thousands of clones, around 90% of them detected once, and 13% to 15% sits in the top ten. The V segment lost 7 bases and the J segment 1 base; nucleotides outside the gene matches: 8. The CDR3 totals 15 residues. Germline V gene sequence: CDR1 SGHVS, CDR2 FNYEAQ. Specimen: blood. This chain links TRBV7-6 with TRBJ2-3; 7 bases match TRBD1. This TCR derives from a woman in her seventies in good health. DNA of the CDR3: TGTGCCAGCAACACCCCTGGACAGGGCACAGATACGCAGTATTTT. Translating gives CASNTPGQGTDTQYF.